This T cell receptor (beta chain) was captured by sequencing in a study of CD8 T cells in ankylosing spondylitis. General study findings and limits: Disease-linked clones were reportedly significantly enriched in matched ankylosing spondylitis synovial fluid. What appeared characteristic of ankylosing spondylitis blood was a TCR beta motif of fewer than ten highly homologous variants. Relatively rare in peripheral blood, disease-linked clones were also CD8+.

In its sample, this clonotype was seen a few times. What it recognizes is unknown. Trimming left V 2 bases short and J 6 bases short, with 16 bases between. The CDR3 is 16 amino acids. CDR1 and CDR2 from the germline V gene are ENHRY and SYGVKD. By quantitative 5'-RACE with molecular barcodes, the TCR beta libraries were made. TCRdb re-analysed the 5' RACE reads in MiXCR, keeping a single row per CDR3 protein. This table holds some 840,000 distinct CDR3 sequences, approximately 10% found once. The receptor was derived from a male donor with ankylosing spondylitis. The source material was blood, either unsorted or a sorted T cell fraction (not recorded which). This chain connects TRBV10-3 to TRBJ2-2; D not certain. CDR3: CAISEGRRENPGELFF. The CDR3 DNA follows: TGTGCCATCAGTGAGGGCCGAAGGGAAAACCCCGGGGAGCTGTTTTTT.